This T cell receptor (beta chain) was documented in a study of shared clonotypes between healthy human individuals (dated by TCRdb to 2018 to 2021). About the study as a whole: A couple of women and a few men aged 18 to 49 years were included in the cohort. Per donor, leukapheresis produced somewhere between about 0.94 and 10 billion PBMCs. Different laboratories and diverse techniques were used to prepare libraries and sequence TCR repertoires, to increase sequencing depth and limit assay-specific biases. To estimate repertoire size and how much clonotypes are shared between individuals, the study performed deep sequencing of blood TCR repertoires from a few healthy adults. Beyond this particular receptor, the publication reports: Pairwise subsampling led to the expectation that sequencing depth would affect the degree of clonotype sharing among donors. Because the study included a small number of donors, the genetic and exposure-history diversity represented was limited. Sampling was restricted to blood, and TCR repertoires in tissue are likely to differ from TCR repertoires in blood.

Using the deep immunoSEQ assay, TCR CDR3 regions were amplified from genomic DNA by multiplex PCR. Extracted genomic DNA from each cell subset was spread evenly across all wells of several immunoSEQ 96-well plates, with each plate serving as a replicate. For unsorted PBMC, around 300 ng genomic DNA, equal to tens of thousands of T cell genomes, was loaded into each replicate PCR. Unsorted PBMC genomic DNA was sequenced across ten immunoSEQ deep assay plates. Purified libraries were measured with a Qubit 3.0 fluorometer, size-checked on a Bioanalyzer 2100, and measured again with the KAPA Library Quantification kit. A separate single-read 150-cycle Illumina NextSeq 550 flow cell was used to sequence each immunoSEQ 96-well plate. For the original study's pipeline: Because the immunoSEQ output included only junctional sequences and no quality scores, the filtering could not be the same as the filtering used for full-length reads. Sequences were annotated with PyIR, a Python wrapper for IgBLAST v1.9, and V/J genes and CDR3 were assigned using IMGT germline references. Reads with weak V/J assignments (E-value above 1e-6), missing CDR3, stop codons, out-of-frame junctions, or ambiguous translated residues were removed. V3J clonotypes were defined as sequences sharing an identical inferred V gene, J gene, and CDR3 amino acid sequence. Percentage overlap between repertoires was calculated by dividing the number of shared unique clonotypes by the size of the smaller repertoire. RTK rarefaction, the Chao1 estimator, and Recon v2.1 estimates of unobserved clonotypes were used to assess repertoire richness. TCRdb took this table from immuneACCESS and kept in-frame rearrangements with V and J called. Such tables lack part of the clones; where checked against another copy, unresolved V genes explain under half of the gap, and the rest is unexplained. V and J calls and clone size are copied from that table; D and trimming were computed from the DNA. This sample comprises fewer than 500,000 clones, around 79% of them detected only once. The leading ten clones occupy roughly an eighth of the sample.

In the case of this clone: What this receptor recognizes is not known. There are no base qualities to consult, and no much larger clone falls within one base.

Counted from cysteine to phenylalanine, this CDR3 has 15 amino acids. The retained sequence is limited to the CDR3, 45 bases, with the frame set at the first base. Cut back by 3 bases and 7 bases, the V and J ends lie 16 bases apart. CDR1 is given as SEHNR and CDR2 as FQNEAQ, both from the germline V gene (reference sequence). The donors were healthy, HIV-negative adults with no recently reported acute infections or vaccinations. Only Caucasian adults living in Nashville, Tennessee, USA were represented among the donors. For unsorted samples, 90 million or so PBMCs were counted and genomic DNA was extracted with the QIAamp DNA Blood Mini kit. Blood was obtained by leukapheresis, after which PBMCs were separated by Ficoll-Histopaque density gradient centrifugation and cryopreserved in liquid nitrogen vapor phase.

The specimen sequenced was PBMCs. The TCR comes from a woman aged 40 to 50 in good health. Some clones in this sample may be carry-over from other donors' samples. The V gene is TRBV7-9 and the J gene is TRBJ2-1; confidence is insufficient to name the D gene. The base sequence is TGTGCCAGCAGCTTGTCCTTGGGTACGGTAAATGAGCAGTTCTTC. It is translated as CASSLSLGTVNEQFF.